A single T cell receptor (beta chain) is shown here with its context. The antigen is unknown. The sample belongs to a study of cytomegalovirus exposure and HLA in healthy donors. This PCR relied on a set of 60 Vbeta primers and 13 Jbeta primers. The data were produced by immunoSEQ multiplex PCR, yet TCRdb's version contains in-frame clones alone and is incomplete. Of some 180,000 clones listed, 82% are singletons. CDR1 and CDR2 from the germline V gene are SGHNT and YENEEA. V was cut by 7 bases and J by 0 bases, with 9 bases left in between. The CDR3 spans 13 residues. Study outcomes and limitations: The authors confirmed in vitro that a few CMV-associated chains were specific for CMV antigens. Previous analysis showed most TCR beta V segments were productive about 87% or about 30% of the time.

V and J are TRBV11-3 and TRBJ1-2; no firm D call. The specimen was PBMCs. The receptor's source is a man between 35 and 55 years old in good health and CMV-seronegative. CDR3 nucleotides: TGTGCCAGCACCGTATTTTCTAACTATGGCTACACCTTC. Translation: CASTVFSNYGYTF.